This entry describes one T cell receptor beta chain. The sample belongs to a study of cytomegalovirus exposure and HLA in healthy donors. The germline CDR1 and CDR2 sequences are SGHNT and YENEEA. Trimming took 2 bases from V and 6 from J, leaving 11 bases between them. This CDR3 is built from 13 residues. PCR employed 60 Vbeta and 13 Jbeta primers. The assay was immunoSEQ multiplex PCR, and TCRdb's table has in-frame clones only and misses some. The sample includes some 120,000 clones, around 74% seen only once; the top ten take roughly 6.3%. The TCR originated in a woman in her forties or fifties in good health and CMV-seropositive. Input material: PBMCs. The chain links TRBV11-3 to TRBJ2-7; D gene ambiguous. The CDR3 DNA reads as TGTGCCAGCAGCTTAAGCTCCTTTACCGAGCAGTACTTC. Protein product: CASSLSSFTEQYF.